Sequencing of this TCR beta chain was carried out in a study of blood T cells in healthy people across ages. Study results and limitations: Using unsorted PBMCs precluded a conclusive naive versus antigen-experienced comparison.

With a J-beta primer mix and a sample-barcoded 5' primer, a second PCR ran about 7 to 12 cycles. With 12 random nucleotides, a template-switch adaptor tagged each individual cDNA molecule. TCRdb re-derived calls from the 5' RACE reads in MiXCR, one entry per CDR3 protein. Of about 1.6 million distinct CDR3 sequences listed, 30% to 35% are singletons. CDR3 size: 13 residues. CDR1 is SGHRS, CDR2 YFSETQ, per germline. Healthy Russian Caucasian donors spanned ages about 6 to 95 years. Every sample yielded at least 6 million isolated PBMCs. The table lists this clonotype with a count of one. Antigen: not known. With a much larger clone just one base away, this may be a read error.

The gene calls are TRBV5-1 and TRBJ2-7; 7 bases fit TRBD1. The sample taken for sequencing was blood. This sequence originates from a young woman in good health. DNA of the CDR3: TGCGCCGGCAGCTTTCAGGGGGCCTACGAGCAGTACTTC. Its translation is CAGSFQGAYEQYF.